This T cell receptor beta chain was identified during a study of identical twins. Study findings and constraints: Out-of-frame alpha sequences shared between twins exhibited an excess of low generation probability.

On this clonotype: Its cognate antigen is unknown.

With 6 bases clipped from V and 6 bases from J, the junction kept 19 bases outside the gene matches. CDR1 is SQVTM and CDR2 is ANQGSEA in the germline V gene. This CDR3 region has 17 residues. TCRdb re-analysed the 5' RACE reads in MiXCR, keeping a single row per CDR3 protein. This sample has around 1.7 million distinct CDR3 sequences; less than 40% occur once, and the top ten carry less than 0.35%. The gene calls are TRBV29-1 and TRBJ1-1; 10 bases line up with TRBD1. What was sequenced was cord blood. The receptor's source is a newborn girl in good health. The chain's CDR3 is CSVYIRPGTGVGAEAFF. The CDR3 bases are TGCAGCGTGTACATCCGTCCCGGGACAGGGGTCGGGGCTGAAGCTTTCTTT.